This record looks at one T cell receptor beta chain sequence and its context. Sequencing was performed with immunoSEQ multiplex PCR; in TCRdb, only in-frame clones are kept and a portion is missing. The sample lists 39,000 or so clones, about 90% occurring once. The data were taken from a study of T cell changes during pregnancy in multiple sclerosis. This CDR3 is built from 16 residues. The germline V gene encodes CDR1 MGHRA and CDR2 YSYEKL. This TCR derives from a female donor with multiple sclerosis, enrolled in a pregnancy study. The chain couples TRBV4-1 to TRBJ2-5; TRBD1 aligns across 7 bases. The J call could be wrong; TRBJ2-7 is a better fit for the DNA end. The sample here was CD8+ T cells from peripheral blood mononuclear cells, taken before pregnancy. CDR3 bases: TGCGCCAGCAGCCAAGACCCAACAGGGGTTCTCTACGAGCAGTACTTC. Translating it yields CASSQDPTGVLYEQYF.